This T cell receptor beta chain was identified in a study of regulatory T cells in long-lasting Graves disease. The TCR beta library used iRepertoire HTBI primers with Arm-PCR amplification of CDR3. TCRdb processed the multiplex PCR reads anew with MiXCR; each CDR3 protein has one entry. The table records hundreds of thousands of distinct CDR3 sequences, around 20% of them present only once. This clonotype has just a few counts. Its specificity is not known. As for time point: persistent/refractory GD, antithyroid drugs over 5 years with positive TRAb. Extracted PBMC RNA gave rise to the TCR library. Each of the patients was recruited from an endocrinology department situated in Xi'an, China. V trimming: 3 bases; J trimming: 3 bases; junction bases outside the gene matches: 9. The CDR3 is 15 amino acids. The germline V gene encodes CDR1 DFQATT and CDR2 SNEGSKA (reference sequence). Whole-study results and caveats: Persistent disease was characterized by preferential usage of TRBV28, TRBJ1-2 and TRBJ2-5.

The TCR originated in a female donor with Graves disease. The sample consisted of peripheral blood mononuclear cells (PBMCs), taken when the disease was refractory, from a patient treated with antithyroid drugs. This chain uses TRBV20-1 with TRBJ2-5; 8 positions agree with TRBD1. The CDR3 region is CSASVRTGRKETQYF. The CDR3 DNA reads TGCAGTGCTAGCGTTCGGACAGGGAGAAAAGAGACCCAGTACTTC.